A single sample is the source of the 27 T cell receptor beta chains below, sequenced in a study of control samples from healthy donors and cancer patients. Clones were sequenced by immunoSEQ multiplex PCR, and TCRdb holds only the in-frame ones, with some missing. The sample has under 150,000 clones, just under 90% seen once. Sequencing was carried out using PBMCs. All receptors derive from a man aged 45-65 years with head and neck cancer.

V usage is TRBV4-1 and J usage is TRBJ2-1, with D possibly being TRBD2 (7 bases). This CDR3 is 16 amino acids long. Germline CDR1 reads MGHRA; CDR2 reads YSYEKL. The germline V and J ends were trimmed by 2 bases and 0 bases, with 11 bases remaining between them. CDR3 DNA: TGCGCCAGCAGCCAAAGGGGGGGGAGCTCCTACAATGAGCAGTTCTTC. This sequence encodes CASSQRGGSSYNEQFF.

The V gene is TRBV3-1 (or the pseudogene TRBV3-2), the J gene TRBJ1-4; D uncertain. The ends were cut back, 0 bases at V and 8 bases at J, with 22 bases in the middle. Germline loops: CDR1 LGHDT, CDR2 YNNKEL (reference sequence). This CDR3 has 18 residues. CDR3 protein: CASSQEPRGWRQLEKLFF. For the CDR3, the DNA is TGTGCCAGCAGCCAAGAACCGCGTGGTTGGAGGCAATTAGAAAAACTGTTTTTT.

The chain combines TRBV5-1 with TRBJ2-1; 7 bases match TRBD1. The trim removed 0 bases at V and 9 bases at J, leaving 6 bases unmatched. Germline V gene data show CDR1 as SGHRS and CDR2 as YFSETQ. The CDR3 loop spans 14 amino acids. The CDR3, as DNA: TGCGCCAGCAGCTTGGAGGTAGGGGGCGGTGAGCAGTTCTTC. Translated, it gives CASSLEVGGGEQFF.

V and J are TRBV28 and TRBJ1-1; D gene ambiguous. This CDR3 has 14 amino acids. Germline V gene data show CDR1 as MDHEN and CDR2 as SYDVKM. The V and J ends lost 5 bases and 7 bases respectively, with 17 bases between them. CDR3 in DNA: TGTGCCAGCAGTACGCCCCGGGCGCCGTATGAAGCTTTCTTT. Translated, it gives CASSTPRAPYEAFF.

The CDR3 sequence is CASSPQREAFPEQFF. The CDR3 nucleotides read TGTGCCAGCAGCCCCCAGCGGGAGGCCTTTCCGGAGCAGTTCTTC. The J gene is TRBJ2-1, the V gene TRBV3-1 (or the pseudogene TRBV3-2); 9 bases are a match to TRBD2. V shed 4 bases and J 10 bases; nucleotides not matched to a gene: 11. CDR1 and CDR2 from the germline V gene are LGHDT and YNNKEL (reference sequence). The CDR3 is made up of 15 amino acids.

The chain is built from TRBV7-6 and TRBJ1-1; D is possibly TRBD1 (5 bases). The CDR3 has 15 amino acids. Trimming cost V 4 bases and J 1 base, with 13 bases left between them. Germline lookup yields CDR1 SGHVS and CDR2 FNYEAQ. The CDR3 here is CASSSEPDRNTEAFF. In nucleotides, the CDR3 is TGTGCCAGCAGCTCAGAACCAGACAGGAACACTGAAGCTTTCTTT.

This clone showed up just once. The gene calls are TRBV6-5 and TRBJ2-3, with D hard to call. The CDR3 sequence is 14 residues long. Looked up from germline, CDR1 is MNHEY and CDR2 is SVGAGI. V was cut by 8 bases and J by 0 bases, with 12 bases left in between. The chain's CDR3 is CASGTGSSTDTQYF. In nucleotides, the CDR3 is TGTGCCAGCGGTACCGGATCTAGCACAGATACGCAGTATTTT.

The J gene is TRBJ2-3, the V gene TRBV18, with D tentatively TRBD1 or TRBD2 (5 bases each). CDR1 is KGHSH, CDR2 LQKENI, per germline. V gave up 3 bases and J gave up 0 bases, with 7 bases separating them. The CDR3 runs to 14 residues. The CDR3 spells CASSPGRSTDTQYF. The CDR3 coding sequence is TGTGCCAGCTCACCGGGACGGAGCACAGATACGCAGTATTTT. The whole variable domain, filled in from reference TRBV18 and TRBJ2-3, reads NAGVMQNPRHLVRRRGQEARLRCSPMKGHSHVYWYRQLPEEGLKFMVYLQKENIIDESGMPKERFSAEFPKEGPSILRIQQVVRGDSAAYFCASSPGRSTDTQYFGPGTRLTVL.

This chain uses TRBV19 with TRBJ2-7; tentative D call: TRBD2 (5 bases). Per the germline V gene, CDR1 is LNHDA and CDR2 is SQIVND (reference sequence). Trimming removed 0 bases at V and 3 bases at J, with 12 bases between. This CDR3 comprises 15 residues. CDR3 sequence reads: CASSIDLGVYYEQYF. The CDR3, as DNA: TGTGCCAGTAGTATAGATCTCGGGGTTTACTACGAGCAGTACTTC.

Only one count was recorded for this clone. This rearrangement joins TRBV20-1 to TRBJ1-4, with 7 nucleotides matching TRBD1. J gave up 3 bases and V 3 bases, and 13 bases lay outside the gene matches. The germline V gene has CDR1 DFQATT and CDR2 SNEGSKA (reference sequence). This CDR3 region has 17 residues. The CDR3 sequence is CSASTGDDNRPNEKLFF. CDR3 nucleotides: TGCAGTGCTAGTACAGGGGATGACAATCGTCCTAATGAAAAACTGTTTTTT.

This chain connects TRBV10-2 to TRBJ2-7; 7 nucleotides agree with TRBD2. The CDR3 runs 14 residues. The V and J ends lost 4 bases and 3 bases, in that order; junction bases with no gene match: 6. CDR1 is WSHSY, CDR2 SAAADI, per germline. The CDR3 sequence is CASSGGGLFYEQYF. CDR3 nucleotide sequence: TGCGCCAGCAGTGGGGGGGGACTTTTCTACGAGCAGTACTTC.

The J gene is TRBJ2-1, the V gene TRBV18, with TRBD2 identical over 14 bases. The length of the CDR3 is 15 residues. Germline V gene sequence: CDR1 KGHSH, CDR2 LQKENI. V shed 3 bases, J shed 10 bases, and the junction held 5 bases outside the gene matches. The CDR3 DNA follows: TGTGCCAGCTCACCGGGACTAGCGGGAGCAGAAGAGCAGTTCTTC. Translated, it gives CASSPGLAGAEEQFF. Combining the CDR3 with reference TRBV18 and TRBJ2-1 gives the whole variable domain NAGVMQNPRHLVRRRGQEARLRCSPMKGHSHVYWYRQLPEEGLKFMVYLQKENIIDESGMPKERFSAEFPKEGPSILRIQQVVRGDSAAYFCASSPGLAGAEEQFFGPGTRLTVL.

CDR3 nucleotides: TGTGCCAGCTCATTCCCCGGTTCCATGGGAACTGAAGCTTTCTTT. It is translated as CASSFPGSMGTEAFF. The chain uses TRBV18 and TRBJ1-1; D is ambiguous. V was shortened by 5 bases and J by 5 bases, with 18 bases between the two germline ends. CDR1 is KGHSH, CDR2 LQKENI, per germline. The CDR3 spans 15 residues.

The chain has TRBV27 and TRBJ2-7, with D possibly TRBD1 on 6 matching bases. Germline values: CDR1 MNHEY, CDR2 SMNVEV (reference sequence). The CDR3 totals 14 residues. Trimming took off 7 bases at V and 3 bases at J, with 16 bases between the two ends. The DNA of the CDR3 is TGTGCCAGCATCTTGGGACACGACCGCTACGAGCAGTACTTC. Protein: CASILGHDRYEQYF.

The chain employs TRBV11-2 and TRBJ2-3; 12 bases match TRBD2. Losses at the gene ends were 2 bases for V and 3 bases for J; bases not matched to a gene: 9. Germline lookup yields CDR1 SGHAT and CDR2 FQNNGV. The CDR3 sequence is 18 residues long. CDR3 DNA sequence: TGTGCCAGCAGCTTACGGAGACTAGCGGGAGACGGTACAGATACGCAGTATTTT. It translates to CASSLRRLAGDGTDTQYF.

Written as DNA, the CDR3 is TGTGCCAGCAGTGAACCAGAACAGGGTTATAGCAATCAGCCCCAGCATTTT. Amino acid sequence: CASSEPEQGYSNQPQHF. The V call is TRBV6-4, the J call TRBJ1-5; D is perhaps TRBD1 (6 bases). The CDR3 spans 17 residues. CDR1 and CDR2 (germline): MRHNA, SNTAGT. Trimming pared 3 bases from V and 0 bases from J, leaving 15 bases between.

The V gene is TRBV5-1, the J gene TRBJ1-6, with 8 positions matching TRBD1. V shed 4 bases, J shed 3 bases, and the junction held 3 bases outside the gene matches. Germline loops: CDR1 SGHRS, CDR2 YFSETQ. This CDR3 contains 15 residues. CDR3 loop: CASSADRVYNSPLHF. The CDR3 nucleotides are TGCGCCAGCAGCGCGGACAGGGTCTATAATTCACCCCTCCACTTT.

This rearrangement joins TRBV29-1 to TRBJ2-7; 7 positions agree with TRBD1. With V trimmed by 0 bases and J by 5 bases, 10 bases remained unmatched. Germline V gives CDR1 SQVTM, CDR2 ANQGSEA. CDR3 size: 15 residues. Written as DNA, the CDR3 is TGCAGCGTTGAAGATCGTACCAGGGGGATCAACGAGCAGTACTTC. Translated: CSVEDRTRGINEQYF.

This clone has just a few counts. The chain carries TRBV6-1 and TRBJ2-7; the D gene is possibly TRBD2 (7 bases). CDR3 length: 16 residues. V lost 4 bases and J lost 2, with 18 bases in between. Per the germline V gene, CDR1 is MNHNS and CDR2 is SASEGT. CDR3 in amino acids: CASSGMRGGSTYEQYF. CDR3 in DNA: TGTGCCAGCAGTGGAATGAGGGGGGGTTCCACCTACGAGCAGTACTTC.

This chain connects TRBV7-3 to TRBJ2-5; D remains unclear. Germline CDR1 reads SGHTA; CDR2 reads FQGTGA. The CDR3 is 13 amino acids. The ends were cut back, 1 base at V and 3 bases at J, with 6 bases in the middle. CDR3 region: CASSLRAEETQYF. DNA of the CDR3: TGTGCCAGCAGCTTAAGGGCAGAAGAGACCCAGTACTTC.

The chain has TRBV10-3 and TRBJ2-1, with TRBD1 identical over 7 bases. The CDR3 is 13 amino acids. J was trimmed by 6 bases and V by 10 bases; bases with no gene match: 9. CDR1 is ENHRY and CDR2 is SYGVKD in the germline V gene. The CDR3 region has the DNA TGTGCCAGCTCGGGACAGCCCCGCAATGAGCAGTTCTTC. This codes for CASSGQPRNEQFF.

V usage is TRBV11-2 and J usage is TRBJ2-1; no clear D. The CDR3 loop spans 14 amino acids. Germline assignment: CDR1 SGHAT and CDR2 FQNNGV. V shed 3 bases and J shed 0 bases, with 6 bases lying between them. The CDR3 DNA follows: TGTGCCAGCAGCTTGGAGCCCTCCTACAATGAGCAGTTCTTC. Amino acids: CASSLEPSYNEQFF. The whole variable domain, filled in from reference TRBV11-2 and TRBJ2-1, reads EAGVAQSPRYKIIEKRQSVAFWCNPISGHATLYWYQQILGQGPKLLIQFQNNGVVDDSQLPKDRFSAERLKGVDSTLKIQPAKLEDSAVYLCASSLEPSYNEQFFGPGTRLTVL.

This chain links TRBV28 with TRBJ1-1, with TRBD1 as a possible D gene (5 bases). Per germline, CDR1 MDHEN and CDR2 SYDVKM. The CDR3 length is 15 residues. Trimming removed 5 bases from V and 1 base from J, with 14 bases in between. The CDR3, as DNA: TGTGCCAGCAGTACCCCGGGGACCGCGAACACTGAAGCTTTCTTT. This sequence encodes CASSTPGTANTEAFF. Complete variable domain (other parts from reference TRBV28 and TRBJ1-1): DVKVTQSSRYLVKRTGEKVFLECVQDMDHENMFWYRQDPGLGLRLIYFSYDVKMKEKGDIPEGYSVSREKKERFSLILESASTNQTSMYLCASSTPGTANTEAFFGQGTRLTVV.

The chain combines TRBV28 with TRBJ2-7, with 8 bases fitting TRBD1. Germline CDR1 MDHEN, CDR2 SYDVKM. This CDR3 region has 15 residues. With 10 bases clipped from V and 2 bases from J, the junction kept 13 bases outside the gene matches. The CDR3 spells CATHPRDRPPYEQYF. The CDR3 nucleotides are TGTGCCACACACCCCCGGGACAGGCCCCCCTACGAGCAGTACTTC.

J is TRBJ2-3 and V is TRBV9, with D hard to call. The germline V gene encodes CDR1 SGDLS and CDR2 YYNGEE. Trimming removed 4 bases at V and 2 bases at J, with 8 bases between. The CDR3 sequence is 13 residues long. For the CDR3, the DNA is TGTGCCAGCAGCCCCCGGCCCACAGATACGCAGTATTTT. This sequence encodes CASSPRPTDTQYF.

V gene TRBV5-1 combines with J gene TRBJ1-2, with no clear D. The germline V gene has CDR1 SGHRS and CDR2 YFSETQ. This CDR3 is built from 14 residues. Deletions cut 5 bases from V and 8 bases from J, with 19 bases between. The CDR3 DNA reads TGCGCCAGCAGGGGTGGCGGGAGCTACGAGGGCTACACCTTC. Protein product: CASRGGGSYEGYTF.

This rearrangement joins TRBV24-1 to TRBJ2-1; 10 positions match TRBD1. The CDR3 contains 15 residues. The trim removed 7 bases at V and 3 bases at J, leaving 5 bases unmatched. CDR1 is KGHDR and CDR2 is SFDVKD in the germline V gene. CDR3 sequence: CATSLGQGGYNEQFF. The CDR3 DNA reads TGTGCCACCAGCCTTGGACAGGGGGGCTACAATGAGCAGTTCTTC.